This TCR beta chain was identified in a study of T cell repertoires in aging, cancer and after chemotherapy. Whole-study results and caveats: Loss of evenness, beyond lost richness, contributed to age-related TCR diversity decline in cancer patients.

In the case of this clonotype: The antigen is undetermined.

Amplification of TCR beta used genomic DNA extracted from peripheral blood. TRB rearrangements spanning V, D and J were amplified using mixed TRB-A/B primers. MiXCR, run by TCRdb on the multiplex PCR reads, gives a single entry per CDR3 protein. This table holds about 1,300 distinct CDR3 sequences, less than 35% found once. The receptor's source is a human donor with a solid tumor. Sequencing was performed on blood.

CDR3 sequence (DNA): TGTGCCAGTACCCGACTGGGACAGAACTACAATGAGCAGTTCTTC. Residues: CASTRLGQNYNEQFF. This rearrangement joins TRBV19 to TRBJ2-1; 7 bases agree with TRBD1. The trim removed 7 bases at V and 3 bases at J, leaving 9 bases unmatched. Germline CDR1 reads LNHDA; CDR2 reads SQIVND (reference sequence). The CDR3 totals 15 residues.